This passage covers 18 T cell receptor beta chains from one sample sequenced in a study of post-analysis software for immune sequencing data. These receptors lack a known antigen. Unique molecular identifiers were built into the TCR beta cDNA libraries. TCRdb called the PCR reads again in MiXCR, with one record for every CDR3 protein. The sample yields 750,000 to 900,000 distinct CDR3 sequences, around 42% seen once. Study outcomes and limitations: Patients used about five TRBV segments, including TRBV5-6, TRBV5-1 and TRBV20-1, more often than controls.

The specimen sequenced was blood. These receptors were collected from a girl aged 5-17 years with multiple sclerosis.

The chain combines TRBV15 with TRBJ2-7; weak D call: TRBD1 (5 bases). Germline CDR1 LNHNV, CDR2 YYDKDF (reference sequence). V lost 5 bases, J lost 3 bases, and 14 bases lay in between. The CDR3 extends over 14 amino acids. CDR3 region: CATSDRQSLYEQYF. The CDR3 DNA is TGTGCCACCAGCGACCGACAGAGCCTCTACGAGCAGTACTTC. The complete variable domain, with remaining parts taken from reference TRBV15 and TRBJ2-7, reads DAMVIQNPRYQVTQFGKPVTLSCSQTLNHNVMYWYQQKSSQAPKLLFHYYDKDFNNEADTPDNFQSRRPNTSFCFLDIRSPGLGDTAMYLCATSDRQSLYEQYFGPGTRLTVT.

V is TRBV25-1 and J is TRBJ2-4, with 7 nucleotides matching TRBD1. The J call is in doubt because the DNA end fits TRBJ2-7 better. Germline CDR1 reads MGHDK; CDR2 reads SYGVNS. This CDR3 contains 13 residues. DNA for the CDR3: TGTGCCAGCAATGGACAGGCGGCCTACGAGCAGTACTTC. Translation: CASNGQAAYEQYF.

In this sample, this clonotype turned up once. The rearrangement joins TRBV5-5 to TRBJ2-3; no definite D call. The CDR3 length is 13 residues. Germline V lookup: CDR1 SGHKS, CDR2 YYEKEE (reference sequence). V was shortened by 0 bases and J by 7 bases, with 9 bases between the two germline ends. The CDR3 sequence: CASSLEGANTQYF. CDR3 nucleotide sequence: TGTGCCAGCAGCTTGGAGGGCGCCAATACGCAGTATTTT.

V is TRBV4-1 and J is TRBJ2-1; weak D call: TRBD1 (5 bases). The germline V gene has CDR1 MGHRA and CDR2 YSYEKL. The V and J ends lost 0 bases and 7 bases respectively, with 10 bases between them. This CDR3 comprises 14 residues. As DNA, the CDR3 is TGCGCCAGCAGCCAAGACAGGGTGATAAATGAGCAGTTCTTC. It is translated as CASSQDRVINEQFF.

This clonotype was detected ten times or more. The rearrangement links TRBV5-1 to TRBJ2-1; D could derive from TRBD1 or TRBD2 (5 bases each). The CDR3 loop spans 15 amino acids. V lost 0 bases and J 6 bases, leaving 13 bases between the germline ends. Germline V gene lookup returns CDR1 SGHRS and CDR2 YFSETQ. CDR3 protein: CASSLGSAGANEQFF. CDR3 bases: TGCGCCAGCAGCTTGGGGTCGGCCGGGGCCAATGAGCAGTTCTTC.

This chain links TRBV6-6 with TRBJ2-4, with D perhaps TRBD2 (5 bases). The end of the DNA fits TRBJ2-7 better, so the J call may be wrong. The germline gives CDR1 MNHNY, CDR2 SVGAGI (reference sequence). The CDR3 extends over 16 amino acids. The CDR3 region is CASIPGLGVTYDEQYF. CDR3 DNA sequence: TGTGCCAGCATCCCAGGCCTGGGAGTGACCTACGACGAGCAGTACTTC.

The CDR3 DNA reads as TGTGCCAGCAGCTTAGACATATCTGGCGGGCAGTTCTTC. This gives the protein CASSLDISGGQFF. The genes are TRBV7-8 and TRBJ2-1; D is uncertain. V shed 1 base and J shed 12 bases, with 13 bases lying between them. The germline V gene encodes CDR1 SGHVS and CDR2 FQNEAQ. The CDR3 spans 13 residues. Drawing the rest from reference TRBV7-8 and TRBJ2-1, the complete variable domain is GAGVSQSPRYKVAKRGQDVALRCDPISGHVSLFWYQQALGQGPEFLTYFQNEAQLDKSGLPSDRFFAERPEGSVSTLKIQRTQQEDSAVYLCASSLDISGGQFFGPGTRLTVL.

The J gene is TRBJ2-3, the V gene TRBV6-6, with D perhaps being TRBD1 or TRBD2 (6 bases each). Germline CDR1 reads MNHNY; CDR2 reads SVGAGI (reference sequence). CDR3 length: 16 amino acids. V lost 0 bases and J lost 3, with 13 bases in between. As DNA, the CDR3 is TGTGCCAGCAGTTACTCGAGGGGGGCGGGTACAGATACGCAGTATTTT. Its translation: CASSYSRGAGTDTQYF.

This chain links TRBV27 with TRBJ1-5; tentative D call: TRBD1 (6 bases). The length of the CDR3 is 14 residues. V shed 5 bases and J shed 2 bases, with 10 bases lying between them. Germline CDR1 reads MNHEY; CDR2 reads SMNVEV (reference sequence). The CDR3 region is CASSTRQGNQPQHF. The CDR3 DNA is TGTGCCAGCAGTACACGACAGGGCAATCAGCCCCAGCATTTT.

This chain uses TRBV15 with TRBJ2-4; D call uncertain. This CDR3 is 14 amino acids long. Germline lookup yields CDR1 LNHNV and CDR2 YYDKDF (reference sequence). V was pared by 0 bases and J by 3 bases, with 6 bases between. The CDR3 loop is CATSRDYGKNIQYF. The DNA for the CDR3 is TGTGCCACCAGCAGAGATTATGGCAAAAACATTCAGTACTTC. The whole variable domain, filled in from reference TRBV15 and TRBJ2-4, reads DAMVIQNPRYQVTQFGKPVTLSCSQTLNHNVMYWYQQKSSQAPKLLFHYYDKDFNNEADTPDNFQSRRPNTSFCFLDIRSPGLGDTAMYLCATSRDYGKNIQYFGAGTRLSVL.

The V gene is TRBV9, the J gene TRBJ2-1, with D perhaps given as TRBD1 or TRBD2 (7 bases each). Between the trimmed V and J ends, which lost 4 bases and 6 bases, there was a span of 17 bases. CDR1 SGDLS and CDR2 YYNGEE come from the germline V gene. The length of the CDR3 is 15 residues. CDR3 nucleotides: TGTGCCAGCAGCACAGGGGCTAGCGGATTCAATGAGCAGTTCTTC. It codes for CASSTGASGFNEQFF. Combining the CDR3 with reference TRBV9 and TRBJ2-1 gives the whole variable domain DSGVTQTPKHLITATGQRVTLRCSPRSGDLSVYWYQQSLDQGLQFLIQYYNGEERAKGNILERFSAQQFPDLHSELNLSSLELGDSALYFCASSTGASGFNEQFFGPGTRLTVL.

The V and J genes are TRBV9 and TRBJ2-6; D is possibly TRBD2 (5 bases). The germline V gene encodes CDR1 SGDLS and CDR2 YYNGEE. This CDR3 comprises 18 residues. The ends were cut back, 3 bases at V and 0 bases at J, with 16 bases in the middle. The CDR3 sequence: CASSGSGIMFSGANVLTF. CDR3 DNA: TGTGCCAGCAGCGGATCCGGGATAATGTTCTCTGGGGCCAACGTCCTGACTTTC.

This clonotype has just one count. This rearrangement joins TRBV6-1 to TRBJ2-4; maybe TRBD2 (5 bases). TRBJ2-7 explains the end of the DNA better; the J call may be wrong. CDR1 and CDR2 (germline): MNHNS, SASEGT. The CDR3 has 14 residues. The DNA for the CDR3 is TGTGCCAGCAGTGGGTCGGGAATGAGCTACGAGCAGTACTTC. As protein: CASSGSGMSYEQYF.

This rearrangement joins TRBV2 to TRBJ1-4, with unresolved D. Deletions cut 0 bases from V and 8 bases from J, with 13 bases between. Germline CDR1 SNHLY, CDR2 FYNNEI. The CDR3 loop spans 15 amino acids. The CDR3 bases are TGTGCCAGCAGTGAAGCGCTTCGGCTTAACGAAAAACTGTTTTTT. As protein: CASSEALRLNEKLFF.

This clonotype was found a few times. The chain couples TRBV5-1 to TRBJ2-7; a possible D gene is TRBD2 (5 bases). Germline CDR1 reads SGHRS; CDR2 reads YFSETQ. Trimming cost V 9 bases and J 3 bases, with 16 bases left between them. The length of the CDR3 is 13 residues. CDR3 sequence: CATSRGSDYEQYF. The DNA for the CDR3 is TGCGCCACCTCTCGGGGATCCGACTACGAGCAGTACTTC.

The V call is TRBV3-1, the J call TRBJ1-1, with 8 bases lining up with TRBD1. Germline values: CDR1 LGHDT, CDR2 YNNKEL (reference sequence). V was clipped by 3 bases and J by 0 bases; unmatched bases: 3. The CDR3 sequence is 15 residues long. This chain's CDR3 is CASSQGTGLNTEAFF. The CDR3 coding sequence is TGTGCCAGCAGCCAGGGGACAGGATTGAACACTGAAGCTTTCTTT.

This clonotype was counted between two and nine times. V gene TRBV25-1 combines with J gene TRBJ2-4; 13 nucleotides agree with TRBD2. The J call could be wrong; TRBJ2-5 is a better fit for the DNA end. The germline gives CDR1 MGHDK, CDR2 SYGVNS. This CDR3 contains 17 residues. CDR3 protein: CASSDERTSGSQETQYF. As DNA, the CDR3 is TGTGCCAGCAGTGACGAGCGGACTAGCGGGAGCCAAGAGACCCAGTACTTC.

The chain links TRBV6-6 to TRBJ2-5, with TRBD2 identical over 9 bases. The CDR3 consists of 15 residues. Trimming cost V 5 bases and J 1 base; bases outside gene matches: 5. Germline CDR1 and CDR2: MNHNY and SVGAGI (reference sequence). This CDR3 is CASSLGTSRQETQYF. CDR3 in DNA: TGTGCCAGCAGTCTCGGGACTAGCCGCCAAGAGACCCAGTACTTC.